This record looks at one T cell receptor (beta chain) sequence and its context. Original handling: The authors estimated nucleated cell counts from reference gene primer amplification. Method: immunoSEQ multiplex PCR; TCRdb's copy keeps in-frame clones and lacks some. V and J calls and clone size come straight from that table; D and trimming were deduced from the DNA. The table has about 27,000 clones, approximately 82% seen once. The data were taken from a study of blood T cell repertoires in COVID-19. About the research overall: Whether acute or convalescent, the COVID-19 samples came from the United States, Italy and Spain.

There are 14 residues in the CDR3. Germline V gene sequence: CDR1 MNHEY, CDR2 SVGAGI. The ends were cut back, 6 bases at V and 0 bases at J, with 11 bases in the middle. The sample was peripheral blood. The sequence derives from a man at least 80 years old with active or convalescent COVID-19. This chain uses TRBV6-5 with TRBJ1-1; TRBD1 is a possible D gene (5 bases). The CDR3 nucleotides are TGTGCCAGCAGGGGGGGACGAATGAACACTGAAGCTTTCTTT. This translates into CASRGGRMNTEAFF.